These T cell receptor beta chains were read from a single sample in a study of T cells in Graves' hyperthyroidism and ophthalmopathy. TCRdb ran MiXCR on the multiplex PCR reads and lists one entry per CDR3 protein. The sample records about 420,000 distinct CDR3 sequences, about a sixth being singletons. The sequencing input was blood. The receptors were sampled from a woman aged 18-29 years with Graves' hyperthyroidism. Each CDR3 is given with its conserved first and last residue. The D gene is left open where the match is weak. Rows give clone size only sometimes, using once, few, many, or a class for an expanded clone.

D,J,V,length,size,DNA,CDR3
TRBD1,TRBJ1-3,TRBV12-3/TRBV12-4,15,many,TGTGCCAGCAGTTTAAGGACAGGGGGTATCGACACCATATATTTT,CASSLRTGGIDTIYF
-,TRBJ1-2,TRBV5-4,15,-,TGTGCCAGCAGCTCCTCCCACGGGGGGAGCTATGGCTACACCTTC,CASSSSHGGSYGYTF
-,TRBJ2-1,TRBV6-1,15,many,TGTGCCAGCAGTCCCCCGACTCGCTCCTACAATGAGCAGTTCTTC,CASSPPTRSYNEQFF
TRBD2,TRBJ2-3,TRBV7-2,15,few,TGTGCCAGCAGCTTAGGAGCGGGAGTGGGAGATACGCAGTATTTT,CASSLGAGVGDTQYF
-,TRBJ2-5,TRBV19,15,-,TGTGCCAGTAGTATAGATCGGAGGGGGACGAAGACCCAGTACTTC,CASSIDRRGTKTQYF
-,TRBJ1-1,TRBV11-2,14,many,TGTGCCAGCCCGGGACTCCTCAGTGGCACTGAAGCTTTCTTT,CASPGLLSGTEAFF
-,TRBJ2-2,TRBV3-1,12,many,TGTGCCAGCAGCCAAGTCTCCGGGGAGCTGTTTTTT,CASSQVSGELFF
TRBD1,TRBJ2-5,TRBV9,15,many,TGTGCCAGCAGCGAAGTTGGGACAGTTCAAGAGACCCAGTACTTC,CASSEVGTVQETQYF
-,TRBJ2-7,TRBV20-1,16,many,TGCAGTGCTAGAGGTAGGGGTTACCAGAGCTCCTACGAGCAGTACTTC,CSARGRGYQSSYEQYF
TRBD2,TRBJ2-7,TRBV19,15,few,TGTGCCAGTACCGCGGGGACTAGCGGCACCTACGAGCAGTACTTC,CASTAGTSGTYEQYF
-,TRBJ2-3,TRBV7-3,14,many,TGTGCCAGCAGCTCCTCCCGGAGCACAGATACGCAGTATTTT,CASSSSRSTDTQYF
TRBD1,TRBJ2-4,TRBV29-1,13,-,TGCAGCGTTAAGACAGGGGGGAAAAACATTCAGTACTTC,CSVKTGGKNIQYF
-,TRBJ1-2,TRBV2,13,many,TGTGCCAGCAGAGGGGAGAGGGGGGATGGCTACACCTTC,CASRGERGDGYTF
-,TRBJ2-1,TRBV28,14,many,TGTGCCAGCAGTTTAGCCCCAAGCGCGAATGAGCAGTTCTTC,CASSLAPSANEQFF
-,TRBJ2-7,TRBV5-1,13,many,TGCGCCAGCAGCTTGACCAGCGCCTACGAGCAGTACTTC,CASSLTSAYEQYF
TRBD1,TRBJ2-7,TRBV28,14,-,TGTGCCAGCAGTTCCTCAGGGGGCGCGGGGGAGCAGTACTTC,CASSSSGGAGEQYF
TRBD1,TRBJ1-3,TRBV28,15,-,TGTGCCAGCAGACAACCGGGACAGGGGGGAAACACCATATATTTT,CASRQPGQGGNTIYF
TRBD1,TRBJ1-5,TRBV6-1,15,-,TGTGCCAGCAGTACCGGACAGGGAAGGACTCAGCCCCAGCATTTT,CASSTGQGRTQPQHF
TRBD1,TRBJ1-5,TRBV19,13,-,TGTGCCAGCAGGGGGCATGGCAATCAGCCCCAGCATTTT,CASRGHGNQPQHF
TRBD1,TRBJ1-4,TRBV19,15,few,TGTGCCAGTAGTTCAACTGGGACAGGGGGAGAAAAACTGTTTTTT,CASSSTGTGGEKLFF
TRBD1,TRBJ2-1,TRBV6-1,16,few,TGTGCCAGCTGTGGGAGGACAGGGGGGGCGTTCAATGAGCAGTTCTTC,CASCGRTGGAFNEQFF
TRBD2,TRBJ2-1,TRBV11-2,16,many,TGTGCCAGCAGCTTGAGTGGCGGGGGGGCCTTAGGTGAGCAGTTCTTC,CASSLSGGGALGEQFF
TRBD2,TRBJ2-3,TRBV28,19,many,TGTGCCAGCAGTTGGATGGCGGGGGTACTGCAATCTAGCACAGATACGCAGTATTTT,CASSWMAGVLQSSTDTQYF
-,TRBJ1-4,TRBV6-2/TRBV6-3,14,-,TGTGCCGGCAGTCAACACGAGACTCGAGAAAAACTGTTTTTT,CAGSQHETREKLFF
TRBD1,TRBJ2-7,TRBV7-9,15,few,TGTGCCAGCAGCCACCGGGACAGGGTGAAACACGAGCAGTACTTC,CASSHRDRVKHEQYF
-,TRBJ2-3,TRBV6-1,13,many,TGTGCCAGCAGTGACCTTCCGCGAGATACGCAGTATTTT,CASSDLPRDTQYF
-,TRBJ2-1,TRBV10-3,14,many,TGTGCCATCAGTGAATCACCCAAGTGGAATGAGCAGTTCTTC,CAISESPKWNEQFF
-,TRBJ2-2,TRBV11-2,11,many,TGTGCCAGCAGCCCGAGGTGGGAGCTGTTTTTT,CASSPRWELFF
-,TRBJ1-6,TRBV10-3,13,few,TGTGCCATCAGTGACCACAGGAGATCACCCCTCCACTTT,CAISDHRRSPLHF
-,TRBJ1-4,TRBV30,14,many,TGTGCCTGGACCCCCGGGGGCATTGATGAAAAACTGTTTTTT,CAWTPGGIDEKLFF
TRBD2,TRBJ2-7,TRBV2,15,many,TGTGCCAGCAGTGAAGGGACTAGCCTCTCCTACGAGCAGTACTTC,CASSEGTSLSYEQYF
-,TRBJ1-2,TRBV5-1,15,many,TGCGCCAGCAGCTTTGGGGACGCATTGAACTATGGCTACACCTTC,CASSFGDALNYGYTF
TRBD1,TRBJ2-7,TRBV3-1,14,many,TGTGCCAGCAGTCGGACAGGACGCACCTACGAGCAGTACTTC,CASSRTGRTYEQYF
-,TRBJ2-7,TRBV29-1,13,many,TGCAGCGTTGAAGGTGGCAGGTACTACGAGCAGTACTTC,CSVEGGRYYEQYF
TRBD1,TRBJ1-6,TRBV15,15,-,TGTGCCGCCAGCAAAGGAGGGGGCGCGAGTTCACCCCTCCACTTT,CAASKGGGASSPLHF
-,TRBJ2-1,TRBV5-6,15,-,TGTGCCAGCAGCTTTACGGTCGGTGGTTGGGCAGGGAAGTTCTTC,CASSFTVGGWAGKFF
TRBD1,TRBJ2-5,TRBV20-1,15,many,TGCAGTGCTACCCGGATGGGCTGGGACAGAGAGACCCAGTACTTC,CSATRMGWDRETQYF
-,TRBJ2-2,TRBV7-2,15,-,TGTGCCAGCAGCTTACGCACGGAGTATGCCCGGGAGCTGTTTTTT,CASSLRTEYARELFF
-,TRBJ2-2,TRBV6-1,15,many,TGTGCCAGCAGTTATTGGGGTCGGGACACCGGGGAGCTGTTTTTT,CASSYWGRDTGELFF
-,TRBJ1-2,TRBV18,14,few,TGTGCCAGCTCACCTCCGGGTCGCTTCTATGGCTACACCTTC,CASSPPGRFYGYTF
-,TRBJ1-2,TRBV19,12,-,TGTGCCAGTTCGACTGAATTCTATGGCTACACCTTC,CASSTEFYGYTF
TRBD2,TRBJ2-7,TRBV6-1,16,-,TGTGCCAGCAGTGAACGGTCTAGCGGGAGCTCCTACGAGCAGTACTTC,CASSERSSGSSYEQYF
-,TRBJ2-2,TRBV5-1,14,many,TGCGCCAGCAGCTTGATTTTGCAAACCGGGGAGCTGTTTTTT,CASSLILQTGELFF
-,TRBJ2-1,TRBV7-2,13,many,TGTGCCAGCAGCTTAGGAAGTTACAATGAGCAGTTCTTC,CASSLGSYNEQFF
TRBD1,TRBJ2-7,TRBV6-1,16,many,TGTGCCAGCAGCTTCACCGGACAGGGGGTTGGTTACGAGCAGTACTTC,CASSFTGQGVGYEQYF
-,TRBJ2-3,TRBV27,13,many,TGTGCCAGCGCCTCCGGTACGCGGAATACGCAGTATTTT,CASASGTRNTQYF
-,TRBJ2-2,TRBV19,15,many,TGTGCCAGTAGTCCACGGGTCAATTTCGCCGGGGAGCTGTTTTTT,CASSPRVNFAGELFF
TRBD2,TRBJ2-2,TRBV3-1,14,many,TGTGCCAGCGGGGAGCGGGGGAACACCGGGGAGCTGTTTTTT,CASGERGNTGELFF
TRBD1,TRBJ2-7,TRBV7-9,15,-,TGTGCCAGCAGCTTAGGGGACAGCCCCACCTACGAGCAGTACTTC,CASSLGDSPTYEQYF
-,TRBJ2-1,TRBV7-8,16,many,TGTGCCAGCAGCCCCAACGTCCCTGGGGGGAGGAATGAGCAGTTCTTC,CASSPNVPGGRNEQFF
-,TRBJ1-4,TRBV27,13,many,TGTGCCAGCAGTTTCTCCAGGGGATCCAAACTGTTTTTT,CASSFSRGSKLFF
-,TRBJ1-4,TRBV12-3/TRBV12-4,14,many,TGTGCCAGCAGTTTATCAGGCGTTAATGAAAAACTGTTTTTT,CASSLSGVNEKLFF
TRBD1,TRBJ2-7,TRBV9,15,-,TGTGCCAGCAGCGAAAGGACAGGGGAAGCCGGCGAGCAGTACTTC,CASSERTGEAGEQYF
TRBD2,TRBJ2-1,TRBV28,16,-,TGTGCCAGCAGTGTAGCGGGGGGACAGCCAACAAGTGAGCAGTTCTTC,CASSVAGGQPTSEQFF
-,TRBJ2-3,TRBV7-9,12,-,TGTGCCAGCGGTGGGGTCACAGATACGCAGTATTTT,CASGGVTDTQYF
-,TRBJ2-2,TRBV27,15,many,TGTGCCAGCAGTTTATCGATCCGGAACACCGGGGAGCTGTTTTTT,CASSLSIRNTGELFF
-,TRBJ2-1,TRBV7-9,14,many,TGTGCCAGCAGCGGAGGGCCCGGATACAATGAGCAGTTCTTC,CASSGGPGYNEQFF
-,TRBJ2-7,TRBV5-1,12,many,TGCGCCAGCAGCTCGGAGGGGCTCGAGCAGTACTTC,CASSSEGLEQYF
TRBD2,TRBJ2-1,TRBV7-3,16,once,TGTGCCAGCAGCCAATCCTCGACTAGCGGGAGGAATGAGCAGTTCTTC,CASSQSSTSGRNEQFF
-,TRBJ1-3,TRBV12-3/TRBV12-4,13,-,TGTGCCAGCAGTCTGGACGGGACGAGCACCATATATTTT,CASSLDGTSTIYF